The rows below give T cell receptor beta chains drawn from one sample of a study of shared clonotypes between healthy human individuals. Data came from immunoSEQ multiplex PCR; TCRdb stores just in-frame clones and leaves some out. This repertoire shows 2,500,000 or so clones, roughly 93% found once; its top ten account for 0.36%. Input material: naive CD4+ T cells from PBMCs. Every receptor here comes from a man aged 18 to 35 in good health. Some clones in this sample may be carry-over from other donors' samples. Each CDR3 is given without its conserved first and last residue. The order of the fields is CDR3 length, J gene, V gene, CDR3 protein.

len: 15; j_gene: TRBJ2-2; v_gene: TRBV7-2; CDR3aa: ASSSRLAGSNTGELF
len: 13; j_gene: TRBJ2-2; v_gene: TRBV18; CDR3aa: ASSPTTGDPGELF
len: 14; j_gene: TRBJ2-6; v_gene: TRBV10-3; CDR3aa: AISGQAISGANVLT
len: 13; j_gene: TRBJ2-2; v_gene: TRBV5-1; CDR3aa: ASSLVVQNTGELF
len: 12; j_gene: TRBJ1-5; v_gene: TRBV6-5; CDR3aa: ASSYELSNQPQH
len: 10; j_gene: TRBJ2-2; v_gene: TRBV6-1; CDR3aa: ATQGDTGELF
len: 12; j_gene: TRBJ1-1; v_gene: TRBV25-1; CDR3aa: ASSEPGGVTEAF
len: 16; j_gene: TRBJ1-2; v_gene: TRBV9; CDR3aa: ASSVDRGQPLANYGYT
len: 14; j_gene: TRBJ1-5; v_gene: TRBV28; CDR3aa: ASSSPGTEAYQPQH
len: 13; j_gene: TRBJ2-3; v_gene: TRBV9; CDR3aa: ASSKLAGGADTQY
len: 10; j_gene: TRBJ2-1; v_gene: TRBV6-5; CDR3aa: ASSRPSGEQF